One and the same sample provided the 20 T cell receptor beta chains below, sequenced in a study of blood T cell repertoires in COVID-19. Produced via immunoSEQ multiplex PCR; TCRdb's table is partial and in-frame only. The sample holds approximately 150,000 clones, over 80% seen once. The sequencing sample was made of peripheral blood. The receptor set was obtained from a woman between 65 and 79 years old with acute or convalescent COVID-19.

This rearrangement joins TRBV30 to TRBJ2-7, with D possibly being TRBD2 (6 bases). In germline, CDR1 is GTSNPN, CDR2 SVGIG (reference sequence). V lost 2 bases and J 2 bases, leaving 22 bases between the germline ends. The CDR3 runs 17 residues. The CDR3 DNA sequence: TGTGCCTGGAGTTCCAGATATCGCGGGACCGTCCCCTACGAGCAGTACTTC. This encodes CAWSSRYRGTVPYEQYF.

J is TRBJ1-5 and V is TRBV19; possible D gene TRBD1, 5 bases. The V end lost 3 bases, the J end lost 6 bases, and 12 bases lay between the germline ends. Germline values: CDR1 LNHDA, CDR2 SQIVND (reference sequence). The CDR3 sequence is 14 residues long. This chain's CDR3 is CASSINQGSQPQHF. The DNA of the CDR3 is TGTGCCAGTAGTATCAATCAGGGTAGTCAGCCCCAGCATTTT.

The rearrangement uses TRBV6-2 or TRBV6-3 and TRBJ2-7, with 10 bases fitting TRBD1. Trimming at V came to 0 bases and at J to 5 bases, leaving 13 bases not matched to a gene. Germline V gene lookup returns CDR1 MNHEY and CDR2 SVGEGT. The CDR3 contains 18 residues. As DNA, the CDR3 is TGTGCCAGCAGTTACTCACCGGGGACAGGGGTTTGGAGTAACGAGCAGTACTTC. Protein: CASSYSPGTGVWSNEQYF.

The chain has TRBV18 and TRBJ2-5; 8 bases line up with TRBD1. Germline loops: CDR1 KGHSH, CDR2 LQKENI. The CDR3 has 15 amino acids. V gave up 3 bases and J gave up 4 bases; unmatched junction bases: 7. CDR3 residues: CASSPFSGQVETQYF. The CDR3 nucleotides read TGTGCCAGCTCACCGTTCTCGGGACAGGTAGAGACCCAGTACTTC.

The J gene is TRBJ2-3, the V gene TRBV24-1; D is unclear. The length of the CDR3 is 11 residues. Per the germline V gene, CDR1 is KGHDR and CDR2 is SFDVKD. V lost 5 bases and J 7 bases, leaving 6 bases between the germline ends. CDR3 DNA sequence: TGTGCCACCAGTGCCCTAAATACGCAGTATTTT. Its translation: CATSALNTQYF.

The V gene is TRBV30, the J gene TRBJ2-7; 9 positions match TRBD2. From germline, CDR1 is GTSNPN and CDR2 SVGIG (reference sequence). V shed 3 bases, J shed 3 bases, and the junction held 3 bases outside the gene matches. CDR3 size: 13 residues. In nucleotides, the CDR3 is TGTGCCTGGAGCCTAGCGGGATACTACGAGCAGTACTTC. Protein sequence: CAWSLAGYYEQYF.

The chain has TRBV11-3 and TRBJ1-4, with TRBD1 as a possible D gene (5 bases). The germline CDR1 and CDR2 sequences are SGHNT and YENEEA. The CDR3 extends over 18 amino acids. The V and J ends lost 6 bases and 8 bases respectively, with 28 bases between them. CDR3 in DNA: TGTGCCAGCAGATGTTCCCCGGGGGTCCATCCGGCGGGCGAAAAACTGTTTTTT. Its protein is CASRCSPGVHPAGEKLFF.

V gene TRBV7-8 combines with J gene TRBJ1-4; TRBD1 matches 10 bases. CDR1 and CDR2 (germline): SGHVS, FQNEAQ. The CDR3 sequence is 18 residues long. The V segment lost 1 base and the J segment 11 bases; nucleotides outside the gene matches: 16. CDR3 coding DNA: TGTGCCAGCAGCTTAGGGGACAGGGGCCTGAGGGCGAGCAGGAAACTGTTTTTT. This gives the protein CASSLGDRGLRASRKLFF.

This clone was found a few times. V is TRBV28 and J is TRBJ1-5; D may be TRBD1 (6 bases). CDR1 and CDR2 from the germline V gene are MDHEN and SYDVKM. The V and J ends lost 3 bases and 1 base respectively, with 10 bases between them. The CDR3 covers 15 residues. CDR3 loop: CASSFFDRSNQPQHF. The DNA for the CDR3 is TGTGCCAGCAGTTTTTTTGACAGGAGCAATCAGCCCCAGCATTTT.

The chain uses TRBV5-1 and TRBJ1-2; D not resolved. The germline gives CDR1 SGHRS, CDR2 YFSETQ. This CDR3 has 14 amino acids. The V end lost 4 bases, the J end lost 10 bases, and 20 bases lay between the germline ends. In DNA form, the CDR3 reads TGCGCCAGCAGCCCTGGACGGGGATCTATTGACTACACCTTC. Protein product: CASSPGRGSIDYTF.

The chain combines TRBV6-2 or TRBV6-3 with TRBJ2-3, with D maybe TRBD2 (6 bases). Germline assignment: CDR1 MNHEY and CDR2 SVGEGT. V was pared by 5 bases and J by 3 bases, with 18 bases between. The CDR3 runs 16 residues. CDR3 coding DNA: TGTGCCAGCAGTACCGGGAGCTCGTATGTGACAGATACGCAGTATTTT. Protein product: CASSTGSSYVTDTQYF.

On this clone: Other DNA sequences within the sample encode an identical CDR3. V and J are TRBV6-5 and TRBJ1-3, with a possible D match to TRBD1 (5 bases). Germline CDR1 reads MNHEY; CDR2 reads SVGAGI. V dropped 6 bases and J dropped 0 bases, with 9 bases sitting between them. This CDR3 has 14 amino acids. CDR3 region: CASSRDSSGNTIYF. In DNA form, the CDR3 reads TGTGCCAGCAGCAGGGATAGCTCTGGAAACACCATATATTTT.

The rearrangement joins TRBV19 to TRBJ1-5; 8 bases fit TRBD1. CDR3 length: 14 residues. Germline assignment: CDR1 LNHDA and CDR2 SQIVND (reference sequence). The J segment lost 7 bases and the V segment lost 8 bases, leaving 10 bases of the junction unmatched. The CDR3 region is CASLDRAGRQPQHF. In DNA form, the CDR3 reads TGTGCCAGTTTGGACAGGGCGGGTCGACAGCCCCAGCATTTT.

The chain employs TRBV20-1 and TRBJ1-2; 7 nucleotides agree with TRBD1. Trimming removed 6 bases from V and 3 bases from J; junction bases left unmatched: 1. The CDR3 has 11 residues. The V gene's germline CDR1 is DFQATT and CDR2 SNEGSKA (reference sequence). The CDR3 spells CSAQGDYGYTF. CDR3 DNA: TGCAGTGCCCAGGGGGACTATGGCTACACCTTC.

The gene calls are TRBV28 and TRBJ1-1; possibly TRBD1 for D (6 bases). The V and J ends lost 8 bases and 0 bases respectively, with 16 bases between them. Germline V gene lookup returns CDR1 MDHEN and CDR2 SYDVKM. The CDR3 contains 15 residues. This chain's CDR3 is CASGPGETLNTEAFF. Here the CDR3 DNA reads TGTGCCAGCGGACCAGGGGAGACCTTGAACACTGAAGCTTTCTTT.

The genes are TRBV12-3 or TRBV12-4 and TRBJ2-7; 8 nucleotides align to TRBD2. The CDR3 loop spans 13 amino acids. Trimming took 6 bases from V and 7 from J; bases not matched to a gene: 8. CDR3 in DNA: TGTGCCAGCAGCCCTCCCGGGAGGGGTGAGCAGTACTTC. Protein product: CASSPPGRGEQYF.

This clone was found a few times. This chain links TRBV6-1 with TRBJ2-2; D is ambiguous. This CDR3 region has 12 residues. CDR1 and CDR2 (germline): MNHNS, SASEGT. V was trimmed by 3 bases and J by 10 bases, leaving 9 bases between them. The CDR3 nucleotides read TGTGCCAGCAGTGATTCGTGGCAGGAGCTGTTTTTT. This translates into CASSDSWQELFF.

This clone has only one observation. This chain connects TRBV4-3 to TRBJ1-4, with 9 bases identical to TRBD1. Germline V gives CDR1 LGHNA, CDR2 YSLEER. This CDR3 has 15 amino acids. The V and J ends lost 3 bases and 8 bases, in that order; junction bases with no gene match: 7. The CDR3 DNA reads as TGCGCCAGCAGCCACCAACAGGGGGCGCGAGAAAAACTGTTTTTT. This gives the protein CASSHQQGAREKLFF.

The V and J genes are TRBV29-1 and TRBJ2-5, with D perhaps matching TRBD2 (6 bases). The CDR3 spans 15 residues. Germline V gene sequence: CDR1 SQVTM, CDR2 ANQGSEA. Trimming left V 4 bases short and J 1 base short, with 16 bases between. The CDR3 reads CSVVRTGEPQETQYF. CDR3 coding DNA: TGCAGCGTTGTAAGGACGGGGGAGCCCCAAGAGACCCAGTACTTC.

This chain uses TRBV19 with TRBJ1-5; 8 positions agree with TRBD1. This CDR3 has 18 residues. With 8 bases clipped from V and 0 bases from J, the junction kept 15 bases outside the gene matches. Germline assignment: CDR1 LNHDA and CDR2 SQIVND (reference sequence). CDR3 sequence (DNA): TGTGCCAGTCCGCAGAGGACAGGGTTTTTACGTAGCAATCAGCCCCAGCATTTT. Its translation: CASPQRTGFLRSNQPQHF.